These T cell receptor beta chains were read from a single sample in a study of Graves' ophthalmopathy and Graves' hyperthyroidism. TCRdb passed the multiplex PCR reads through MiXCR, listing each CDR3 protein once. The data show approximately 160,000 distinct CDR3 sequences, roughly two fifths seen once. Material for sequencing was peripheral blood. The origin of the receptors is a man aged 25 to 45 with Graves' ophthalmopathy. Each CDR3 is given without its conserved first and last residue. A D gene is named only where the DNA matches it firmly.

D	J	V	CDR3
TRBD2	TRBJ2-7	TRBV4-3	ASSQDRTSSREQY
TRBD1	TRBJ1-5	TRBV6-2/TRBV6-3	ASRDRAEQPQH
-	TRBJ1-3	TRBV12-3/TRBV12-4	ASTQGGLGNTIY
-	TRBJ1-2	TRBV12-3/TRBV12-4	ASSSSGYYGYT
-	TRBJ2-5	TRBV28	ASSLKGLLSETQY
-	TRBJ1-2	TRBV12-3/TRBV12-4	ASSLGHRFGYT
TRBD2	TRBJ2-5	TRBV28	ATWRTSGRPQETQY
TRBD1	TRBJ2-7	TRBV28	ASRGQQRYEQY
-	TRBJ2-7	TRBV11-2	ASRPPPSYEQY
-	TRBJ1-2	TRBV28	ASSLIGRGPHGYT
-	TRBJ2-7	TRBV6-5	ASSYSLGRGHEQY
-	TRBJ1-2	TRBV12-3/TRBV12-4	ASSLAGEINYGYT
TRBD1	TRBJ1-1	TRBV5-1	ASSITGTVEAF
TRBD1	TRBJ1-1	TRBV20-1	SVTPPDRGNTEAF
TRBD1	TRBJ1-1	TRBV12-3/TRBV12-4	ASSPRDRAKEAF
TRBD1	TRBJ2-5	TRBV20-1	SAIDRGVGETQY
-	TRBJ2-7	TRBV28	ASRRPTRGEQY
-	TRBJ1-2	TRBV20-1	SAYGRQGIGGYT
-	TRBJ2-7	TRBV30	AWSEGGFSYEQY
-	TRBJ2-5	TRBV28	ASKTRVSPGTQY
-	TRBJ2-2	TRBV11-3	ASSSRPTGELF
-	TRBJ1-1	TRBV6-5	ASSYKREWDTEAF
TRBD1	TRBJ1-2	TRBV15	ATSRDNIKGSWDRELEGYT
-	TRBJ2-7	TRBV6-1	ASEGQGVGHEQY
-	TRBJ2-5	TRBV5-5	ASSQEWGQETQY
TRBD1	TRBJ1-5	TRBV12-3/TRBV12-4	ASSPGTGDQPQH
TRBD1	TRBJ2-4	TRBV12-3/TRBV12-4	ASSSFRDRDLNIQY
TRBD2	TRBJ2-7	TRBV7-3	ASSSLAGVTQQY
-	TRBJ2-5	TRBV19	ASSAPALEAGETQY
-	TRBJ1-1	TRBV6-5	ASSYAGGRTEAF
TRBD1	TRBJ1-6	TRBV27	ASSLCTPGQGFCSPLH
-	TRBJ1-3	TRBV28	ASSLWWDSGNTIY
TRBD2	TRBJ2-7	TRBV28	ASALAGAYEQY
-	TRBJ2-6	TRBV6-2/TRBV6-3	ASRLGFGANVLT
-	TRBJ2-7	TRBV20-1	SARRLGSSYEQY
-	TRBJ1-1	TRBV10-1	ASSSLGNTEAF
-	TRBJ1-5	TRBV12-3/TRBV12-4	ASTYMGGAGNQPQH
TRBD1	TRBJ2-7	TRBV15	ATSRGGQGSYEQY
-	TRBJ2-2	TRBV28	ASSFVRGTGELF
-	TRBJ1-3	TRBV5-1	ASSLVGQDSGNTIY
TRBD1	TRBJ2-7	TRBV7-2	ASSRTGDNYEQY
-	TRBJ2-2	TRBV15	ATSRNTGELF
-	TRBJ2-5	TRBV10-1	ASRGRGLARQETQY
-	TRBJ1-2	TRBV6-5	ASRRAGEGGSYGYT
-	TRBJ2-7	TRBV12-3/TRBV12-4	ASSSGRADEQY
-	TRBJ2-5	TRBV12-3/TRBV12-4	ASSTRLGETQY
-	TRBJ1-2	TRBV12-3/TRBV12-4	ASSSGGLGYT
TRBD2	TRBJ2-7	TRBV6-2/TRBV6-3	ASSRQGLAVSYEQY
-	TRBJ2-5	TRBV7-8	ASSLESREMSWGTQY
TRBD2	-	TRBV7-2	ASSLAGEGETQY
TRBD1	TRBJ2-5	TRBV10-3	AISDAGTGGQETQY
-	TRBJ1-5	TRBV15	ATSRDRGADQPQH
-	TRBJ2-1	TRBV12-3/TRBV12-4	ASSFGGYNEQF
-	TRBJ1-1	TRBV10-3	AISGSSAANTEAF
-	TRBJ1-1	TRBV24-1	ATSTEAF
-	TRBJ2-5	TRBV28	ASSLKHSPVPD
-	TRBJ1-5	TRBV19	ASNNPIRSTPGDQPQH
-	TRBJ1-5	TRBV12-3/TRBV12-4	ASSQQRNQPQH
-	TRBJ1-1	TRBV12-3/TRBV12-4	ASSPLPLMNTEAF
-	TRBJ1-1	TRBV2	ASSATAEAF